This is a list of T cell receptor beta chains from one sample in a study of T cells in Graves' hyperthyroidism and ophthalmopathy. TCRdb analysed the multiplex PCR reads with MiXCR anew, one entry per CDR3 protein. The sample carries 550,000 to 700,000 distinct CDR3 sequences, around 46% recorded once. The sequenced material came from peripheral blood or thyroid tissue (not recorded which). Source of these receptors: an adult woman with Graves' disease, either hyperthyroidism or ophthalmopathy (not recorded which). Each CDR3 is given with its conserved first and last residue. D genes are given only for firm matches. Only some rows state a clone size, as once, few, many or a class for expanded clones.

size: many; J: TRBJ2-5; D: -; V: TRBV2; DNA: TGTGCCAGCAGCCCTGCTTTCGACTCGGGGGCGGAGACCCAGTACTTC; CDR3: CASSPAFDSGAETQYF
size: -; J: TRBJ1-3; D: -; V: TRBV29-1; DNA: TGCAGCTTACTCGGTGGAAACACCATATATTTT; CDR3: CSLLGGNTIYF
size: many; J: TRBJ2-2; D: -; V: TRBV7-3; DNA: TGTGCCAGCAGCTTAGAAGGTTTCTCCGGGGAGCTGTTTTTT; CDR3: CASSLEGFSGELFF
size: -; J: TRBJ2-7; D: -; V: TRBV29-1; DNA: TGCAGCGTTGAAGCCGGACGGGCCTACGAGCAGTACTTC; CDR3: CSVEAGRAYEQYF
size: few; J: TRBJ2-5; D: TRBD1; V: TRBV9; DNA: TGTGCCAGCAGCGCAGGAGACAGGGAATGGGAGACCCAGTACTTC; CDR3: CASSAGDREWETQYF
size: -; J: TRBJ1-2; D: TRBD1; V: TRBV12-3/TRBV12-4; DNA: TGTGCCAGCAGCTCCAACAGGGGGCCTAACTATGGCTACACCTTC; CDR3: CASSSNRGPNYGYTF
size: -; J: TRBJ2-6; D: -; V: TRBV7-2; DNA: TGTGCCAGCAGTTCGGGCCAAAGTTCCGGGGCCAACGTCCTGACTTTC; CDR3: CASSSGQSSGANVLTF
size: -; J: TRBJ2-7; D: TRBD1; V: TRBV10-3; DNA: TGTGCCATCAGTGAGTCGCCGGACAGGAGGTACGAGCAGTACTTC; CDR3: CAISESPDRRYEQYF
size: few; J: TRBJ1-2; D: -; V: TRBV19; DNA: TGTGCCAGCAGCCCCGGGGCCGGTGGCTACACCTTC; CDR3: CASSPGAGGYTF
size: -; J: TRBJ1-2; D: TRBD1; V: TRBV9; DNA: TGTGCCAGCAGCGGAGATGGGACAGGGTCCTATGGCTACACCTTC; CDR3: CASSGDGTGSYGYTF
size: -; J: TRBJ1-3; D: -; V: TRBV2; DNA: TGTGCCAGCAGTGAGGGGGACACCATATATTTT; CDR3: CASSEGDTIYF
size: -; J: TRBJ1-6; D: TRBD1; V: TRBV10-3; DNA: TGTGCCATCAGTCCGACAGGGAATAATTCACCCCTCCACTTT; CDR3: CAISPTGNNSPLHF
size: -; J: TRBJ1-6; D: -; V: TRBV4-2; DNA: TGTGCCAGCAGCCAAGTTACAGGGCCTAGCTCACCCCTCCACTTT; CDR3: CASSQVTGPSSPLHF
size: many; J: TRBJ2-7; D: -; V: TRBV7-9; DNA: TGTGCCAGCAGCTTACCGAACTCCTACGAGCAGTACTTC; CDR3: CASSLPNSYEQYF
size: many; J: TRBJ1-1; D: -; V: TRBV11-2; DNA: TGTGCCAGCAGCTTATACGGCCAGAGAGCTTTCTTT; CDR3: CASSLYGQRAFF
size: -; J: TRBJ2-5; D: -; V: TRBV20-1; DNA: TGCAGTGCCTGGAGTGGAAGCAGGCTCCAAGAGACCCAGTACTTC; CDR3: CSAWSGSRLQETQYF
size: -; J: TRBJ1-4; D: -; V: TRBV20-1; DNA: TGCAGTGCTACCCGGGACCCTCAGTGGCGGGAAAAACTGTTTTTT; CDR3: CSATRDPQWREKLFF
size: -; J: TRBJ2-5; D: -; V: TRBV5-1; DNA: TGTGCCAGCAGTTCTTTTGAGAACGGCAATCAGCCCCAGTACTTC; CDR3: CASSSFENGNQPQYF
size: -; J: TRBJ1-6; D: -; V: TRBV2; DNA: TGTGCCAGCAGTATCGGACCTGCCGGCTATTCACCCCTCCACTTT; CDR3: CASSIGPAGYSPLHF
size: many; J: TRBJ1-2; D: -; V: TRBV10-3; DNA: TGTGCCATCAGCAACTACGACGGACATTCCTATGGCTACACCTTC; CDR3: CAISNYDGHSYGYTF
size: -; J: TRBJ1-5; D: TRBD1; V: TRBV29-1; DNA: TGCAGCGTACAGGGGGTTACAAGCAATCAGCCCCAGCATTTT; CDR3: CSVQGVTSNQPQHF